What follows is one TCR beta chain and its context. The CDR3 length is 16 residues. The J segment lost 0 bases and the V segment lost 2 bases, leaving 7 bases of the junction unmatched. Germline CDR1 SQVTM, CDR2 ANQGSEA. The data were obtained in a study of blood T cell repertoires in COVID-19. Study information: Sites in the United States, Italy and Spain provided acute and convalescent COVID-19 samples. T cells, B-cell-depleted T cells, or PBMCs provided the cDNA or gDNA that served as material.

Libraries were prepared by immunoSEQ multiplex PCR; TCRdb keeps only in-frame clonotypes and omits some of them. The sample has some 170,000 clones, 87% seen once; the top ten hold 1.6%. This receptor was taken from a woman aged 45-65 years with acute or convalescent COVID-19. Sequencing was done on a sample of peripheral blood. This chain links TRBV29-1 with TRBJ2-1; 7 bases are shared with TRBD2. The CDR3 here is CSVEKGLPSSYNEQFF. The CDR3 DNA follows: TGCAGCGTTGAAAAGGGACTACCAAGCTCCTACAATGAGCAGTTCTTC.